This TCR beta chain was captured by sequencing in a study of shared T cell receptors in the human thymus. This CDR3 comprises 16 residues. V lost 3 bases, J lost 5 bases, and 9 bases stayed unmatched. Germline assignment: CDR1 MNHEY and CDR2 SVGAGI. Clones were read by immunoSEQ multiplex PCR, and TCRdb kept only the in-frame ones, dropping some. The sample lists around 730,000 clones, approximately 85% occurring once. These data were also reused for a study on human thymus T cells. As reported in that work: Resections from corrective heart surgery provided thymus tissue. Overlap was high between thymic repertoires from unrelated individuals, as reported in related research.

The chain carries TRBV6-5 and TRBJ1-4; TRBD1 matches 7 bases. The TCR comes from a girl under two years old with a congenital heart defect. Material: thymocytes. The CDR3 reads CASSYSTGTVNEKLFF. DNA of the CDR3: TGTGCCAGCAGTTATTCAACCGGGACAGTAAATGAAAAACTGTTTTTT.